This T cell receptor (beta chain) appears in the sequencing data of a study of CD8+ T cells in alopecia areata. Overall study: Patients in the treated group were given tofacitinib by mouth, 5 to 10 mg twice a day. General study results and limits: Clarity of TCR sharing across patients fell short of that in mice, possibly HLA-related.

CDR3 length equals 15 residues. Germline V gives CDR1 SGHRS, CDR2 YFSETQ. V lost 4 bases and J 3 bases, leaving 17 bases between the germline ends. This clone has only a few counts. The antigen is unknown. Following extraction, RNA underwent reverse transcription to cDNA, which served as the sequencing template. The assay was immunoSEQ multiplex PCR, and TCRdb's table has in-frame clones only and misses some. The sample lists about 150,000 clones, 85% to 90% occurring once. The source was CD8+ T cells sorted from blood, collected at week 0. V is TRBV5-1 and J is TRBJ2-7; D is possibly TRBD1 (6 bases). The sequence was obtained from a human donor with alopecia areata. CDR3 bases: TGCGCCAGCAGCGGTGACGGACAGCCAAACTACGAGCAGTACTTC. It is translated as CASSGDGQPNYEQYF. The full variable domain, with the rest looked up from reference TRBV5-1 and TRBJ2-7, is KAGVTQTPRYLIKTRGQQVTLSCSPISGHRSVSWYQQTPGQGLQFLFEYFSETQRNKGNFPGRFSGRQFSNSRSEMNVSTLELGDSALYLCASSGDGQPNYEQYFGPGTRLTVT.